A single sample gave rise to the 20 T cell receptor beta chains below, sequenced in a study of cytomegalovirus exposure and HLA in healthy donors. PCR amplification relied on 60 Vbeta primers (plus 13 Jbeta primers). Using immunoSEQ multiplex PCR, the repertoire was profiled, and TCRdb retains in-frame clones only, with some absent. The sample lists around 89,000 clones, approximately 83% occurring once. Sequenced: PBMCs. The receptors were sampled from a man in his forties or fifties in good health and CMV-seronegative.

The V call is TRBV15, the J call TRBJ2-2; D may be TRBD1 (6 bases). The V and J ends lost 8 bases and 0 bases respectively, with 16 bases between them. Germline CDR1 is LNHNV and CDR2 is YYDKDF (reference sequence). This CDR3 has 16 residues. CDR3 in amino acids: CATHPGGHPNTGELFF. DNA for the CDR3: TGTGCCACCCACCCTGGGGGACATCCGAACACCGGGGAGCTGTTTTTT.

The CDR3 protein is CASSQQVGSGYTF. As DNA, the CDR3 is TGCGCCAGCAGCCAACAAGTCGGGAGCGGCTACACCTTC. V usage is TRBV4-1 and J usage is TRBJ1-2; D remains unclear. The V end lost 2 bases, the J end lost 8 bases, and 12 bases lay between the germline ends. This CDR3 contains 13 residues. Germline-derived CDR1 and CDR2 are MGHRA and YSYEKL.

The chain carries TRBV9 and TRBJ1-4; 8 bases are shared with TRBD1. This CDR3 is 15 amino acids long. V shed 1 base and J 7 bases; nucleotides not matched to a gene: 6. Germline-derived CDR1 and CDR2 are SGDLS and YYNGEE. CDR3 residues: CASSVFRGLGEKLFF. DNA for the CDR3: TGTGCCAGCAGCGTATTCAGGGGGCTTGGTGAAAAACTGTTTTTT.

The CDR3 protein is CASSPQLGETQYF. The CDR3 DNA sequence: TGTGCCAGCAGCCCTCAACTAGGGGAGACCCAGTACTTC. The rearrangement uses TRBV28 and TRBJ2-5; D may be TRBD2 (5 bases). CDR1 and CDR2 from the germline V gene are MDHEN and SYDVKM. This CDR3 region has 13 residues. V lost 6 bases, J lost 5 bases, and 13 bases lay in between.

This chain's CDR3 is CAIGGGRDNSPLHF. The CDR3 coding sequence is TGTGCCATCGGGGGGGGAAGGGATAATTCACCCCTCCACTTT. The rearrangement links TRBV10-3 to TRBJ1-6; D is possibly TRBD1 (5 bases). Looked up from germline, CDR1 is ENHRY and CDR2 is SYGVKD. The CDR3 is 14 residues long. Trimming stripped 8 bases from V and 5 bases from J, with 13 bases between.

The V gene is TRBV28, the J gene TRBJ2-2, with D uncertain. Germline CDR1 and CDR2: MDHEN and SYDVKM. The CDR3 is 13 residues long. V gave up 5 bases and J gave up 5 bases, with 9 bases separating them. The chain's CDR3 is CASSPHMTGELFF. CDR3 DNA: TGTGCCAGCAGTCCCCACATGACCGGGGAGCTGTTTTTT.

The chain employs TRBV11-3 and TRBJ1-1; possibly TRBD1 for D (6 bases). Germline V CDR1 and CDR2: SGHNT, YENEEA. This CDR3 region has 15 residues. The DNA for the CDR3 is TGTGCTATCCGGGGGCCCGGGGGGGCGAACACTGAAGCTTTCTTT. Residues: CAIRGPGGANTEAFF. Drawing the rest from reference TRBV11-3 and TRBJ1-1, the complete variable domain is EAGVVQSPRYKIIEKKQPVAFWCNPISGHNTLYWYLQNLGQGPELLIRYENEEAVDDSQLPKDRFSAERLKGVDSTLKIQPAELGDSAVYLCAIRGPGGANTEAFFGQGTRLTVV.

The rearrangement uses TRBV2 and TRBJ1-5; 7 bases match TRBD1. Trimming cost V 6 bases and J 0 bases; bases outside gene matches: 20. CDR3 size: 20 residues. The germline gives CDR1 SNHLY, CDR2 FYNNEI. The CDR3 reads CASSRGIQGTSLYSNQPQHF. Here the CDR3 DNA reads TGTGCCAGCAGCCGAGGGATACAGGGGACATCCCTATATAGCAATCAGCCCCAGCATTTT.

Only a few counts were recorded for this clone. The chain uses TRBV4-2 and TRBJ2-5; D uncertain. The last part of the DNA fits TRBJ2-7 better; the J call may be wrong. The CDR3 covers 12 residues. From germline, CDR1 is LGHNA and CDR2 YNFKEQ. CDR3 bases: TGTGCCAGCAGCCAAGAATACCACGAGCAGTACTTC. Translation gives CASSQEYHEQYF.

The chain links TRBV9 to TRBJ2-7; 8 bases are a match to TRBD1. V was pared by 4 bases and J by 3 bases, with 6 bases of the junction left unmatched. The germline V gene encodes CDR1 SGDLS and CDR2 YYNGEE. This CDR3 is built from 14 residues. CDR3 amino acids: CASSRGQGSYEQYF. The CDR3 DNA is TGTGCCAGCAGCAGAGGACAGGGCAGCTACGAGCAGTACTTC.

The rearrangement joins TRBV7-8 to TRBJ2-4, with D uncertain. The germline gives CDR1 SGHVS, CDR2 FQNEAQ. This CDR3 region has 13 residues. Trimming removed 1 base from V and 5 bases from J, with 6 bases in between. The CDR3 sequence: CASSLGRENIQYF. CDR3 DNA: TGTGCCAGCAGCTTAGGTCGGGAAAACATTCAGTACTTC.

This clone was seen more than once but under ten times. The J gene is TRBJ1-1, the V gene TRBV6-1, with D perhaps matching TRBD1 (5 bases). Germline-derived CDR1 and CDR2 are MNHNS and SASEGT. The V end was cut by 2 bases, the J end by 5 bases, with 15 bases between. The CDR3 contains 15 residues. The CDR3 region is CASSERDSKRTEAFF. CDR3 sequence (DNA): TGTGCCAGCAGTGAACGGGACTCCAAAAGGACTGAAGCTTTCTTT.

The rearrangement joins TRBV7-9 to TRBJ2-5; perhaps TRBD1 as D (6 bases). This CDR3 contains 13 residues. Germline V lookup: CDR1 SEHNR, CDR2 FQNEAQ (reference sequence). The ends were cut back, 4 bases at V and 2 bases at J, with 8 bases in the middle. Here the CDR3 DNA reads TGTGCCAGCAGCTGGGACACGCAAGAGACCCAGTACTTC. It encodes CASSWDTQETQYF.

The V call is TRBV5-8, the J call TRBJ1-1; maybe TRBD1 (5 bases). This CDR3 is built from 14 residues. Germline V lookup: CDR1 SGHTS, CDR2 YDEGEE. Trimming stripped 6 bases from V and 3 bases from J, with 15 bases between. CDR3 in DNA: TGTGCCAGCACCCCGGGGGGTGAGTACACTGAAGCTTTCTTT. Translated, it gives CASTPGGEYTEAFF.

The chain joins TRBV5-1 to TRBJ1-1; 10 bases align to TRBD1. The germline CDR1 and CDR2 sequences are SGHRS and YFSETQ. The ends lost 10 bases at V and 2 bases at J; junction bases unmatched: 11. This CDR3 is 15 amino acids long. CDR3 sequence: CASSQGQGVNTEAFF. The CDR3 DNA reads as TGCGCCTCTTCTCAAGGACAGGGGGTTAACACTGAAGCTTTCTTT.

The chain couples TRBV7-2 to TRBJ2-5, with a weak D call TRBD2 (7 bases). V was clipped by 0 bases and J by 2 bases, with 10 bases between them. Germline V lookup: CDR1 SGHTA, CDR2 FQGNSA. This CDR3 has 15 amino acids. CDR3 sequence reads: CASSLAGGRQETQYF. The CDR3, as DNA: TGTGCCAGCAGCTTAGCGGGGGGGCGTCAAGAGACCCAGTACTTC.

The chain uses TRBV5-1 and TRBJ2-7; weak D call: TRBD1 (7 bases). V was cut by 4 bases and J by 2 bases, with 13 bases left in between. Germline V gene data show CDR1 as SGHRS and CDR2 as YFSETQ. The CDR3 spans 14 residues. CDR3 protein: CASSNAGQTYEQYF. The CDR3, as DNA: TGCGCCAGCAGCAACGCGGGACAGACCTACGAGCAGTACTTC.

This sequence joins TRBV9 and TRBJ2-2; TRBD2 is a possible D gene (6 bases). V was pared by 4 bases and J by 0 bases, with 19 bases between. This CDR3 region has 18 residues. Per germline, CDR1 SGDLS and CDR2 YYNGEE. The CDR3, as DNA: TGTGCCAGCAGCACCGGCCTGGCGGGGCGAGCGAACACCGGGGAGCTGTTTTTT. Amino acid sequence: CASSTGLAGRANTGELFF. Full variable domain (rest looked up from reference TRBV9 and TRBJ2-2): DSGVTQTPKHLITATGQRVTLRCSPRSGDLSVYWYQQSLDQGLQFLIQYYNGEERAKGNILERFSAQQFPDLHSELNLSSLELGDSALYFCASSTGLAGRANTGELFFGEGSRLTVL.

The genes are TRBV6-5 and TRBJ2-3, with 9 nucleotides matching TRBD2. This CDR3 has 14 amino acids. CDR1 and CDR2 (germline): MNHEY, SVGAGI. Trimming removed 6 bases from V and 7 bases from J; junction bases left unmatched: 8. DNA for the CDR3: TGTGCCAGCAGCTCAGGGCGGGGGGGCTATACGCAGTATTTT. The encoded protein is CASSSGRGGYTQYF.

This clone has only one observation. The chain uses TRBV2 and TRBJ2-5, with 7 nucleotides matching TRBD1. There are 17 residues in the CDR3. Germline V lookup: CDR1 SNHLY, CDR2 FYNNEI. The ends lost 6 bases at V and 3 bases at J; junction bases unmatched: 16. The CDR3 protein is CASSYMGTAMHKETQYF. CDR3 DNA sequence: TGTGCCAGCAGCTATATGGGGACAGCCATGCACAAAGAGACCCAGTACTTC.